This T cell receptor (beta chain) was obtained from a study of PD-L1 blockade in urothelial cancer. Study context: Each patient had 0 to 3 earlier chemotherapy regimens. Blood was tested 3 weeks (second dose) and 6 weeks into treatment.

Of note for this clone: Its target is unknown.

Whole-study results and caveats: Durable benefit was linked to greater 3-week expansion of tumor-associated blood clones. When pretreatment blood TCR clonality was below the median, it predicted better survival.

Here immunoSEQ multiplex PCR was the method, and the copy in TCRdb shows in-frame clones only, minus some. The sample records 50,000 to 60,000 clones, roughly 91% being singletons. Time point reported: peripheral blood 6 weeks after treatment start. Trimming took 2 bases from V and 0 from J, leaving 14 bases between them. From germline, CDR1 is MRHNA and CDR2 SNTAGT. This CDR3 is built from 17 residues. The TCR was taken from a man aged 60 to 75 with urothelial cancer. The input for sequencing was PBMCs, taken around atezolizumab (anti-PD-L1) treatment. The chain combines TRBV6-4 with TRBJ2-1; perhaps TRBD1 as D (5 bases). The CDR3 DNA follows: TGTGCCAGCAGTGACAAACCAGGGTCCAGCTCCTACAATGAGCAGTTCTTC. It yields the protein CASSDKPGSSSYNEQFF.